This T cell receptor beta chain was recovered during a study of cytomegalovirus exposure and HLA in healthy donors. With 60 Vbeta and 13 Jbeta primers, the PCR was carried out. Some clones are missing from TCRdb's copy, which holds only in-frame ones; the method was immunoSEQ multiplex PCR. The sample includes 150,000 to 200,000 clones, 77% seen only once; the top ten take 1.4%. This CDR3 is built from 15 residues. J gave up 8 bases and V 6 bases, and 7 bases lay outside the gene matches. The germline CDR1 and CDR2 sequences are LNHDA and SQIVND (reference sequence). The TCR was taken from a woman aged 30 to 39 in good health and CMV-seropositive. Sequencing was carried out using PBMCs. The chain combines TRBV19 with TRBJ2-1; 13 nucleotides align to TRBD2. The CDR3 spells CASRRTSGSGDEQFF. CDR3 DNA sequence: TGTGCCAGTAGAAGGACTAGCGGGAGCGGCGATGAGCAGTTCTTC.